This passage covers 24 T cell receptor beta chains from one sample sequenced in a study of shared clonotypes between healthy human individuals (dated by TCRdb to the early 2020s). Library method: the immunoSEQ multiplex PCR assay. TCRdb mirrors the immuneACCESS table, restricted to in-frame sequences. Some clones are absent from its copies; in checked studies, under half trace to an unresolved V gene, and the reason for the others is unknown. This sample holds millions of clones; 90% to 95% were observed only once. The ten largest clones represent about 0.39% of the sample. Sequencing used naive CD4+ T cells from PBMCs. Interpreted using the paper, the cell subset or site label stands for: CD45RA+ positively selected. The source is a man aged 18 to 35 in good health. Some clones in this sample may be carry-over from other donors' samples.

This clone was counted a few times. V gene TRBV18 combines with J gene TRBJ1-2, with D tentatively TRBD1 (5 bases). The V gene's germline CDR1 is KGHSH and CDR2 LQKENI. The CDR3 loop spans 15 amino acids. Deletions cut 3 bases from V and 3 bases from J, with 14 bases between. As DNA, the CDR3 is TGTGCCAGCTCACCGGCTCAGGGCGTTGACTATGGCTACACCTTC. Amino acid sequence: CASSPAQGVDYGYTF.

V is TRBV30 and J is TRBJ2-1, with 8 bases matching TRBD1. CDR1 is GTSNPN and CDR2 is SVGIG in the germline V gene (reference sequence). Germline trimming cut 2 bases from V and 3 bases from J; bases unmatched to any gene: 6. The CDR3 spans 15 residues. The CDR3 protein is CAWSPGQANYNEQFF. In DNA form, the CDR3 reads TGTGCCTGGAGTCCGGGACAGGCGAACTACAATGAGCAGTTCTTC.

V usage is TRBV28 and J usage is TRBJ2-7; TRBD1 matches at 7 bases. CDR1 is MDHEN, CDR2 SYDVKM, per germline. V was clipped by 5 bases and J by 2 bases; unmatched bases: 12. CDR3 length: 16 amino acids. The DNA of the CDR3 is TGTGCCAGCAGTCCCACCGGGCAGGGGGTAACCTACGAGCAGTACTTC. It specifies CASSPTGQGVTYEQYF.

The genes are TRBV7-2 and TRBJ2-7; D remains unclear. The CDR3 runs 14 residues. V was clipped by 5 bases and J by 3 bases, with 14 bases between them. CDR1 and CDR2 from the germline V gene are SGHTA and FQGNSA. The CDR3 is CASSRTGLGYEQYF. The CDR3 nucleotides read TGTGCCAGCAGCAGAACCGGGCTAGGCTACGAGCAGTACTTC.

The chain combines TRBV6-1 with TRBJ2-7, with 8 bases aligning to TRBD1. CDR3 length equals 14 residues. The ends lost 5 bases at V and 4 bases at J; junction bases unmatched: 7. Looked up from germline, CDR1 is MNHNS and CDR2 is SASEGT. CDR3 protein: CASSTLGQAYEQYF. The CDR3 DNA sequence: TGTGCCAGCAGTACCCTGGGACAGGCGTACGAGCAGTACTTC.

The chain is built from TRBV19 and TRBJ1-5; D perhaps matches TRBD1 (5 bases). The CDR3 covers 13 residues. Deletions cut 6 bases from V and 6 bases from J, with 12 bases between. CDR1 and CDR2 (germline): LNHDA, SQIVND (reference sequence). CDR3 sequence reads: CASRGGVSQPQHF. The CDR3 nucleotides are TGTGCCAGTAGGGGAGGGGTCAGTCAGCCCCAGCATTTT.

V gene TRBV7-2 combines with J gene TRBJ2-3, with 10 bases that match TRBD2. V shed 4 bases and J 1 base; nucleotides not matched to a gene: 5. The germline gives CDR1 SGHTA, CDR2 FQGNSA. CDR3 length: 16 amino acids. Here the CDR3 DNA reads TGTGCCAGCAGCTCCCGGACTAGCGGTCGCACAGATACGCAGTATTTT. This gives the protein CASSSRTSGRTDTQYF.

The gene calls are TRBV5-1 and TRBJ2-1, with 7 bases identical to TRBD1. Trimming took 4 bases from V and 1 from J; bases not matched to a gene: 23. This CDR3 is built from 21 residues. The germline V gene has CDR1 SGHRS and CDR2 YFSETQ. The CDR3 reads CASSPPLTGRPKGASYNEQFF. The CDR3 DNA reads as TGCGCCAGCAGCCCTCCCCTGACCGGCCGGCCCAAGGGGGCTTCCTACAATGAGCAGTTCTTC.

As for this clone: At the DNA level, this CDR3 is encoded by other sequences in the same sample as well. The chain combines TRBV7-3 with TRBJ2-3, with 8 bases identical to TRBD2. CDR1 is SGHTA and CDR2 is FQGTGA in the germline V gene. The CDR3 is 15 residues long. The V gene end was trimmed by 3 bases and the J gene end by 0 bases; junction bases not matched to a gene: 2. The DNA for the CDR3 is TGTGCCAGCAGCTTGTTAGCGGGAAGCACAGATACGCAGTATTTT. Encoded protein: CASSLLAGSTDTQYF.

The CDR3 sequence: CASSGQNTEAFF. The CDR3 DNA reads TGTGCCAGCAGTGGACAGAACACTGAAGCTTTCTTT. V usage is TRBV28 and J usage is TRBJ1-1; D perhaps matches TRBD1 (5 bases). This CDR3 has 12 residues. V shed 5 bases and J shed 1 base, with 5 bases lying between them. CDR1 and CDR2 (germline): MDHEN, SYDVKM.

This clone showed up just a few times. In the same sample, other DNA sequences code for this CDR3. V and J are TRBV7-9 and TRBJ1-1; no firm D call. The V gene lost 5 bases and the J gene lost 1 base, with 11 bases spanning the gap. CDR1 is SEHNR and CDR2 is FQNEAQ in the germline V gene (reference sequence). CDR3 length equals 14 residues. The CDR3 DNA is TGTGCCAGCAGCCTAAGGACGGGGAACACTGAAGCTTTCTTT. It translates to CASSLRTGNTEAFF.

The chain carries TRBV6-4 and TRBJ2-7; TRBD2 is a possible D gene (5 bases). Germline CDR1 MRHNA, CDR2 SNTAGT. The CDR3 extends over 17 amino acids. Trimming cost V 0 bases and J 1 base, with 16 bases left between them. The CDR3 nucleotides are TGTGCCAGCAGTGACTCGAAGTTGATCAGCGGATCCTACGAGCAGTACTTC. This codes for CASSDSKLISGSYEQYF.

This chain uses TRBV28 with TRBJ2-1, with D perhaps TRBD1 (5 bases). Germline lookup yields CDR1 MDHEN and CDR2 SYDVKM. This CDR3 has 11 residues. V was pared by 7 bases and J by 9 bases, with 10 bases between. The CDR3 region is CASKTQGEQFF. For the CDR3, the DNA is TGTGCCAGCAAAACCCAGGGTGAGCAGTTCTTC.

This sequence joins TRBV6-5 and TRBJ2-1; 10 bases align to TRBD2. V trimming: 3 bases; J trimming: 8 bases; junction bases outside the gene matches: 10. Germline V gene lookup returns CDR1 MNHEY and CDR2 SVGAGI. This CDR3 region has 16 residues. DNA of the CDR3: TGTGCCAGCAGTTATTTTAGCGGGAGGCCGGGAGATGAGCAGTTCTTC. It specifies CASSYFSGRPGDEQFF.

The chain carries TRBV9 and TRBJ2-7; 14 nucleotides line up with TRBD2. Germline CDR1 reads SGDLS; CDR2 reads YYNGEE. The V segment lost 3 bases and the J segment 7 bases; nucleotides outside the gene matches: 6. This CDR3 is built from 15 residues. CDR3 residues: CASSAGTSGRWEQYF. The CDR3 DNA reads TGTGCCAGCAGCGCAGGGACTAGCGGGAGATGGGAGCAGTACTTC.

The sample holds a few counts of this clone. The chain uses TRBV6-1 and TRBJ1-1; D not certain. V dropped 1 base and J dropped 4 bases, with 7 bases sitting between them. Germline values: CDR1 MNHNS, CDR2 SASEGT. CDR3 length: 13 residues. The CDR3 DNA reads TGTGCCAGCAGTGAAGTAGGGTTCACTGAAGCTTTCTTT. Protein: CASSEVGFTEAFF.

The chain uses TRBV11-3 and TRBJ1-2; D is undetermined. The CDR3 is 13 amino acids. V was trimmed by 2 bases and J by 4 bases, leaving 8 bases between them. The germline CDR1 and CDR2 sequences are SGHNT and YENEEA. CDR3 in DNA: TGTGCCAGCAGCTTAAGCGGGAGCTATGGCTACACCTTC. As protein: CASSLSGSYGYTF.

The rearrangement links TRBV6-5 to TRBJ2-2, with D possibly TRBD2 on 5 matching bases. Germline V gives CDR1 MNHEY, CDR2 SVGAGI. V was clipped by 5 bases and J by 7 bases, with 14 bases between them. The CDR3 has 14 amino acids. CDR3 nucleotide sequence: TGTGCCAGCAGTCAAGGGATCCGGGGCGGGGAGCTGTTTTTT. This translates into CASSQGIRGGELFF.

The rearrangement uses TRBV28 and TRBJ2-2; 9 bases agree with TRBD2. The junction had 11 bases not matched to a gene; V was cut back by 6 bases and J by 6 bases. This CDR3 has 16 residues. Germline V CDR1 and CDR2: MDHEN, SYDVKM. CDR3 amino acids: CASSPRGRGGSGELFF. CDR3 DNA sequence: TGTGCCAGCAGCCCCCGCGGGAGGGGTGGATCCGGGGAGCTGTTTTTT.

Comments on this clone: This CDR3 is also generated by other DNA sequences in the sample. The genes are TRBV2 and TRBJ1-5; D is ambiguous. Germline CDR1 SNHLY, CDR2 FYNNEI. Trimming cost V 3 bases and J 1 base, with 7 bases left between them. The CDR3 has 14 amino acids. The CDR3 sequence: CASSEGKSNQPQHF. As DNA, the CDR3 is TGTGCCAGCAGTGAGGGGAAAAGCAATCAGCCCCAGCATTTT.

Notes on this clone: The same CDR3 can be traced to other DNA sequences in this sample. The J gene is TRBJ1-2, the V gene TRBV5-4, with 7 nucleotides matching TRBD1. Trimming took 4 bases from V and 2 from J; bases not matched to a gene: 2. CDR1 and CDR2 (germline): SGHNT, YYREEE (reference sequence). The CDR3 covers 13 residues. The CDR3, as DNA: TGTGCCAGCAGCCGGGACAGAAACTATGGCTACACCTTC. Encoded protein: CASSRDRNYGYTF.

The CDR3 DNA sequence: TGTGCCAGCAGTTTAACACAGGGGAACTATGGCTACACCTTC. Translating it yields CASSLTQGNYGYTF. The gene calls are TRBV28 and TRBJ1-2, with 7 bases fitting TRBD1. Unmatched junction bases numbered 2, after V lost 2 bases and J lost 2 bases. This CDR3 comprises 14 residues. From germline, CDR1 is MDHEN and CDR2 SYDVKM.

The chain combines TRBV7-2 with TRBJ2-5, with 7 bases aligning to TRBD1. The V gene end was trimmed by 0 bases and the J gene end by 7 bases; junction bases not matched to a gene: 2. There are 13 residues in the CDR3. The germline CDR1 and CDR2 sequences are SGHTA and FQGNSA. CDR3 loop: CASSLAAGGTQYF. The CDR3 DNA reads TGTGCCAGCAGCTTAGCAGCAGGGGGGACCCAGTACTTC.

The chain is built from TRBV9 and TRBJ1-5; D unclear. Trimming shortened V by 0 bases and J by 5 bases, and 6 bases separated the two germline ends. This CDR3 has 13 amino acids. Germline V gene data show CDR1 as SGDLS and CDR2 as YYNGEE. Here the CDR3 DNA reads TGTGCCAGCAGCGTAGGGCCAGATCAGCCCCAGCATTTT. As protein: CASSVGPDQPQHF.